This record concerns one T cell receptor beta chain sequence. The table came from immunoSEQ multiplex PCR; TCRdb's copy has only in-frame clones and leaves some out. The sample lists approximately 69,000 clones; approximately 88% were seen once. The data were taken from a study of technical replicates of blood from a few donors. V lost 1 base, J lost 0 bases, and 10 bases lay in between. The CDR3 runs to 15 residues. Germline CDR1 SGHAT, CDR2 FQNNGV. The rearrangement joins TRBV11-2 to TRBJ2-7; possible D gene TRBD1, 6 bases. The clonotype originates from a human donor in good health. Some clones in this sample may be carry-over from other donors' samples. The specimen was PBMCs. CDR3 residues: CASSLGWGPSYEQYF. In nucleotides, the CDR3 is TGTGCCAGCAGCTTAGGGTGGGGGCCCTCCTACGAGCAGTACTTC.